The 3 T cell receptor beta chains below come from one sample, sequenced in a study of post-analysis software for immune sequencing data. Whole-study results and caveats: Among roughly 5 TRBV segments more frequent in patients than controls were TRBV5-6, TRBV5-1 and TRBV20-1.

The TCR beta cDNA libraries contained unique molecular identifiers. One entry per CDR3 protein results from TCRdb running MiXCR on the PCR reads. Of hundreds of thousands of distinct CDR3 sequences in the sample, nearly 45% are singletons; the top ten hold 9% to 14%. No antigen has been assigned to these receptors. Sequenced input: blood. Receptors were obtained from a girl aged 10 to 17 with multiple sclerosis.

In nucleotides, the CDR3 is TGCAGTGCTAGAGTATGGCAGGGTGGGGACTATGGCTACACCTTC. Residues: CSARVWQGGDYGYTF. The rearrangement joins TRBV20-1 to TRBJ1-2; a possible D gene is TRBD1 (5 bases). There are 15 residues in the CDR3. The V end was cut by 1 base, the J end by 3 bases, with 15 bases between. Germline V gives CDR1 DFQATT, CDR2 SNEGSKA (reference sequence).

This clonotype was seen more than once but under ten times. J is TRBJ2-1 and V is TRBV7-9, with TRBD2 as a possible D gene (6 bases). V was cut by 4 bases and J by 8 bases, with 27 bases left in between. CDR1 and CDR2 from the germline V gene are SEHNR and FQNEAQ (reference sequence). The CDR3 contains 18 residues. CDR3 coding DNA: TGTGCCAGCAGCTACCCCACACTAGGGAGGAGGGTACGGGATGAGCAGTTCTTC. It yields the protein CASSYPTLGRRVRDEQFF.

This clonotype was counted a single time. The rearrangement joins TRBV28 to TRBJ2-7, with D perhaps TRBD2 (6 bases). CDR3 length equals 14 residues. V was cut by 9 bases and J by 0 bases, with 15 bases left in between. Germline V gene sequence: CDR1 MDHEN, CDR2 SYDVKM. The DNA for the CDR3 is TGTGCCAGTGGGGCGGCGGGGAGCTCCTACGAGCAGTACTTC. As protein: CASGAAGSSYEQYF.